Listed below are T cell receptor beta chains from one sample, sequenced in a study of T cells after yellow fever vaccination. TCRdb processed the 5' RACE reads anew with MiXCR; each CDR3 protein has one entry. The sample carries a few hundred thousand distinct CDR3 sequences, approximately 16% recorded once. This specimen was PBMCs, taken less than 6 days after the first yellow fever vaccination. The receptors were sampled from a man aged 18 to 30 who received the YFV17D yellow fever vaccine. The CDR3 runs from the conserved cysteine through the conserved F or W. A D gene is named only where the DNA matches it firmly. For some rows the clone size is stated as once, few or many, or as a class when expanded; others skip it.

j_call	d_call	clone_size	v_call	cdr3_aa	cdr3_nt
TRBJ1-5	.	few	TRBV5-1	CASSSDPAGDQPQHF	TGCGCCAGCAGCTCGGACCCTGCCGGCGATCAGCCCCAGCATTTT
TRBJ2-3	.	.	TRBV20-1	CSASGAAGIDTQYF	TGCAGTGCTAGCGGGGCGGCCGGTATAGATACGCAGTATTTT
TRBJ1-6	TRBD1	.	TRBV5-4	CASSSRGRDSPLHF	TGTGCCAGCAGCTCTAGGGGGCGGGATTCACCCCTCCACTTT
TRBJ2-1	.	few	TRBV2	CASRPATFNEQFF	TGTGCCAGCAGGCCGGCCACCTTCAATGAGCAGTTCTTC
TRBJ1-1	.	.	TRBV7-3	CASSLSQGSGAFF	TGTGCCAGCAGCTTAAGCCAGGGATCAGGAGCTTTCTTT
TRBJ1-3	.	.	TRBV4-3	CASSQDGLGNTIYF	TGCGCCAGCAGCCAAGACGGGTTGGGAAACACCATATATTTT
TRBJ2-5	TRBD1	.	TRBV29-1	CSVATGGRQETQYF	TGCAGCGTGGCCACAGGGGGCAGGCAAGAGACCCAGTACTTC
TRBJ2-5	TRBD2	few	TRBV7-2	CASSSGLAGGTETQYF	TGTGCCAGCAGCTCTGGACTAGCGGGGGGGACAGAGACCCAGTACTTC
TRBJ2-5	.	.	TRBV6-2/TRBV6-3	CASSPPGQTYF	TGTGCCAGCAGCCCACCGGGTCAGACGTACTTC
TRBJ1-4	.	.	TRBV12-3/TRBV12-4	CAFSLEVRQATNEKLFF	TGTGCCTTCAGTTTAGAGGTGCGGCAGGCAACTAATGAAAAACTGTTTTTT
TRBJ2-3	.	few	TRBV14	CASSQQTRGPEVPDTQYF	TGTGCCAGCAGCCAACAGACGAGGGGCCCCGAAGTCCCAGATACGCAGTATTTT
TRBJ2-5	TRBD2	.	TRBV5-1	CASTLAGEETQYF	TGCGCCAGCACGCTAGCGGGGGAAGAGACCCAGTACTTC
TRBJ1-6	TRBD1	few	TRBV7-3	CASSSTGGPLHF	TGTGCCAGCAGCTCCACAGGGGGACCCCTCCACTTT
TRBJ2-5	.	few	TRBV20-1	CSASIAGSETQYF	TGCAGTGCTAGTATCGCGGGGTCGGAGACCCAGTACTTC
TRBJ1-5	.	.	TRBV20-1	CSARDLDRANQPQHF	TGCAGTGCTAGAGACCTGGACAGAGCTAATCAGCCCCAGCATTTT